These 23 T cell receptor beta chains were all obtained from the same sample, sequenced in a study of blood T cell repertoires in COVID-19. Method: immunoSEQ multiplex PCR; TCRdb's copy keeps in-frame clones and lacks some. This sample has almost 200,000 clones; around four fifths occur once, and the top ten carry under 0.95%. Sequencing was done on a sample of peripheral blood. These receptors all come from a man between 60 and 70 years old with COVID-19, enrolled during active disease.

In regard to this clone: The germline gene is not matched at one end of the junction; a read error may be the cause. The V call is TRBV13, the J call TRBJ2-1; D gene uncertain. The CDR3 runs 15 residues. CDR1 is PRHDT and CDR2 is FYEKMQ in the germline V gene (reference sequence). The CDR3: CASTLNPSSYNEQFF. CDR3 nucleotides: TGTGCCAGCACCTTAAATCCTAGCTCCTACAATGAGCAGTTCTTC. The whole variable domain, filled in from reference TRBV13 and TRBJ2-1, reads AAGVIQSPRHLIKEKRETATLKCYPIPRHDTVYWYQQGPGQDPQFLISFYEKMQSDKGSIPDRFSAQQFSDYHSELNMSSLELGDSALYFCASTLNPSSYNEQFFGPGTRLTVL.

This clone was observed a few times. The chain has TRBV7-9 and TRBJ1-5; D is ambiguous. CDR1 and CDR2 (germline): SEHNR, FQNEAQ (reference sequence). There are 15 residues in the CDR3. Trimming took off 2 bases at V and 4 bases at J, with 12 bases between the two ends. The CDR3 DNA is TGTGCCAGCAGCTTACGGACTCCTCGGAATCAGCCCCAGCATTTT. Translating gives CASSLRTPRNQPQHF.

The rearrangement uses TRBV5-1 and TRBJ2-6; the D is unclear. In germline, CDR1 is SGHRS, CDR2 YFSETQ. V was trimmed by 1 base and J by 4 bases, leaving 18 bases between them. The CDR3 consists of 18 residues. The CDR3 is CASSLLETFLSGANVLTF. The CDR3 bases are TGCGCCAGCAGCTTGCTCGAGACATTCTTATCCGGGGCCAACGTCCTGACTTTC.

The rearrangement joins TRBV20-1 to TRBJ2-7; D not certain. Looked up from germline, CDR1 is DFQATT and CDR2 is SNEGSKA (reference sequence). CDR3 size: 11 residues. Trimming left V 1 base short and J 3 bases short, with 4 bases between. This CDR3 reads CSARAGYEQYF. The CDR3 DNA follows: TGCAGTGCTAGAGCCGGCTACGAGCAGTACTTC.

This clone was detected only a few times. The chain joins TRBV5-1 to TRBJ2-3; 9 nucleotides match TRBD2. The CDR3 has 14 amino acids. CDR1 is SGHRS, CDR2 YFSETQ, per germline. The V and J ends lost 7 bases and 5 bases, in that order; junction bases with no gene match: 8. As DNA, the CDR3 is TGCGCCAGCCGGAGCGGGGGGCAGAGAGATACGCAGTATTTT. It encodes CASRSGGQRDTQYF.

This rearrangement joins TRBV9 to TRBJ2-5; a weak D match, TRBD1 (7 bases). Trimming cost V 6 bases and J 1 base, with 16 bases left between them. In germline, CDR1 is SGDLS, CDR2 YYNGEE. This CDR3 comprises 15 residues. The CDR3 coding sequence is TGTGCCAGCACCCGAGGGCAGGGGGGCCAAGAGACCCAGTACTTC. As protein: CASTRGQGGQETQYF.

The rearrangement uses TRBV6-5 and TRBJ2-1; possible D gene TRBD1, 6 bases. The CDR3 extends over 15 amino acids. Trimming cost V 1 base and J 2 bases, with 9 bases left between them. In germline, CDR1 is MNHEY, CDR2 SVGAGI. The CDR3 DNA reads as TGTGCCAGCAGTTACTACAGGGAAACCTACAATGAGCAGTTCTTC. Its protein product is CASSYYRETYNEQFF.

The chain couples TRBV5-4 to TRBJ1-1; maybe TRBD1 (6 bases). The CDR3 contains 14 residues. Trimming shortened V by 4 bases and J by 1 base, and 11 bases separated the two germline ends. The germline CDR1 and CDR2 sequences are SGHNT and YYREEE (reference sequence). CDR3 loop: CASSKGVENTEAFF. The CDR3 coding sequence is TGTGCCAGCAGCAAGGGGGTGGAGAACACTGAAGCTTTCTTT.

The rearrangement links TRBV19 to TRBJ2-1; 9 bases are a match to TRBD2. Per the germline V gene, CDR1 is LNHDA and CDR2 is SQIVND (reference sequence). The CDR3 consists of 13 residues. V lost 1 base, J lost 12 bases, and 4 bases stayed unmatched. CDR3 bases: TGTGCCAGTAGTATAGGTAGCGGGAGTAGGCAGTTCTTC. Its protein is CASSIGSGSRQFF.

Here the CDR3 DNA reads TGTGCCAGCAGGACTAGTCCCTACCGGTACGAGCAGTACTTC. As protein: CASRTSPYRYEQYF. The chain recombines TRBV2 with TRBJ2-7; D may be TRBD2 (6 bases). Per the germline V gene, CDR1 is SNHLY and CDR2 is FYNNEI. The V gene lost 6 bases and the J gene lost 4 bases, with 16 bases spanning the gap. The CDR3 sequence is 14 residues long. Filled out from reference TRBV2 and TRBJ2-7, the complete variable domain reads EPEVTQTPSHQVTQMGQEVILRCVPISNHLYFYWYRQILGQKVEFLVSFYNNEISEKSEIFDDQFSVERPDGSNFTLKIRSTKLEDSAMYFCASRTSPYRYEQYFGPGTRLTVT.

The rearrangement uses TRBV18 and TRBJ2-7, with a weak D call TRBD1 (6 bases). The CDR3 has 13 residues. Between the trimmed V and J ends, which lost 3 bases and 2 bases, there was a span of 8 bases. CDR1 is KGHSH, CDR2 LQKENI, per germline. The CDR3 nucleotides are TGTGCCAGCTCACCGACAGGTACCTACGAGCAGTACTTC. Translation: CASSPTGTYEQYF.

For the CDR3, the DNA is TGTGCCAGCAGCTCTAACAGGGGGTACGAGCAGTACTTC. This encodes CASSSNRGYEQYF. The rearrangement uses TRBV5-4 and TRBJ2-7; TRBD1 matches 8 bases. The V segment lost 3 bases and the J segment 4 bases; nucleotides outside the gene matches: 3. The germline V gene has CDR1 SGHNT and CDR2 YYREEE (reference sequence). This CDR3 spans 13 amino acids.

The gene calls are TRBV6-5 and TRBJ2-5, with D unresolved. This CDR3 spans 15 amino acids. The germline gives CDR1 MNHEY, CDR2 SVGAGI. V was shortened by 7 bases and J by 0 bases, with 15 bases between the two germline ends. For the CDR3, the DNA is TGTGCCAGCATAATGCTCGACTTATACCAAGAGACCCAGTACTTC. Its translation: CASIMLDLYQETQYF.

This clone was detected only a few times. This chain uses TRBV4-3 with TRBJ2-7; D call uncertain. CDR1 and CDR2 from the germline V gene are LGHNA and YSLEER. The CDR3 extends over 13 amino acids. V dropped 0 bases and J dropped 1 base, with 4 bases sitting between them. The CDR3 reads CASSQDGSYEQYF. In DNA form, the CDR3 reads TGCGCCAGCAGCCAAGACGGTTCCTACGAGCAGTACTTC.

The CDR3 is CASRVERRFEGTQYF. Written as DNA, the CDR3 is TGTGCCAGCCGAGTCGAACGCAGGTTTGAGGGGACCCAGTACTTC. The chain combines TRBV27 with TRBJ2-5; D may be TRBD2 (5 bases). Per the germline V gene, CDR1 is MNHEY and CDR2 is SMNVEV (reference sequence). The length of the CDR3 is 15 residues. Trimming pared 8 bases from V and 7 bases from J, leaving 23 bases between.

Here the CDR3 DNA reads TGTGCCAGCAGTTTACATACGACAGGGGGAGGGGAAAAACTGTTTTTT. This translates into CASSLHTTGGGEKLFF. The chain couples TRBV2 to TRBJ1-4; 9 bases are shared with TRBD1. Germline assignment: CDR1 SNHLY and CDR2 FYNNEI. Trimming removed 5 bases from V and 8 bases from J; junction bases left unmatched: 12. This CDR3 has 16 residues.

The chain combines TRBV5-4 with TRBJ1-6, with D possibly matching TRBD1 (5 bases). The CDR3 is made up of 15 amino acids. Germline values: CDR1 SGHNT, CDR2 YYREEE (reference sequence). The V end lost 4 bases, the J end lost 10 bases, and 18 bases lay between the germline ends. The CDR3 nucleotides read TGTGCCAGCAGCGAGGGGTCTCAACGGGGGTCACCCCTCCACTTT. Its protein product is CASSEGSQRGSPLHF.

The chain uses TRBV30 and TRBJ2-7, with 7 bases aligning to TRBD2. CDR1 GTSNPN and CDR2 SVGIG come from the germline V gene (reference sequence). J was trimmed by 3 bases and V by 0 bases; bases with no gene match: 11. The CDR3 covers 16 residues. Here the CDR3 reads CAWSVGPGRDGYEQYF. The CDR3 DNA is TGTGCCTGGAGTGTAGGGCCAGGGAGGGACGGCTACGAGCAGTACTTC. The entire variable domain, with the rest obtained from reference TRBV30 and TRBJ2-7, is as follows: SQTIHQWPATLVQPVGSPLSLECTVEGTSNPNLYWYRQAAGRGLQLLFYSVGIGQISSEVPQNLSASRPQDRQFILSSKKLLLSDSGFYLCAWSVGPGRDGYEQYFGPGTRLTVT.

J is TRBJ1-2 and V is TRBV7-9; 7 nucleotides align to TRBD1. The CDR3 consists of 15 residues. V trimming: 0 bases; J trimming: 4 bases; junction bases outside the gene matches: 5. Germline V gives CDR1 SEHNR, CDR2 FQNEAQ (reference sequence). The CDR3 DNA sequence: TGTGCCAGCAGCTTAGCCCTGACAGGGACCTATGGCTACACCTTC. This encodes CASSLALTGTYGYTF.

This clone has a handful of counts. The CDR3: CASSLGGNAYYNSPLHF. Written as DNA, the CDR3 is TGCGCCAGCAGCTTGGGAGGGAACGCTTACTATAATTCACCCCTCCACTTT. This chain uses TRBV5-1 with TRBJ1-6; no firm D call. Per germline, CDR1 SGHRS and CDR2 YFSETQ. Trimming shortened V by 0 bases and J by 3 bases, and 13 bases separated the two germline ends. This CDR3 is built from 17 residues.

The J gene is TRBJ1-2, the V gene TRBV30; D not resolved. With 1 base removed from V and 3 bases from J, the gap between germline ends came to 12 bases. Germline V lookup: CDR1 GTSNPN, CDR2 SVGIG (reference sequence). This CDR3 region has 14 residues. CDR3 coding DNA: TGTGCCTGGAGTGATGGTTACCCGGACTATGGCTACACCTTC. The encoded protein is CAWSDGYPDYGYTF.

This chain uses TRBV6-5 with TRBJ2-1; 13 nucleotides agree with TRBD2. Germline CDR1 reads MNHEY; CDR2 reads SVGAGI. The CDR3 contains 14 residues. With V trimmed by 7 bases and J by 9 bases, 6 bases remained unmatched. In DNA, the CDR3 is TGTGCCAGCAACGGACTAGCGGGAGATGGTGAGCAGTTCTTC. This codes for CASNGLAGDGEQFF.

In its sample, this clone was seen a few times. The rearrangement uses TRBV27 and TRBJ1-2; 9 bases agree with TRBD1. V dropped 6 bases and J dropped 7; count of bases not matched to a gene: 9. The germline CDR1 and CDR2 sequences are MNHEY and SMNVEV (reference sequence). CDR3 length: 14 residues. The CDR3 sequence: CASRQTGGELGYTF. Here the CDR3 DNA reads TGTGCCAGCAGGCAAACAGGGGGCGAGCTTGGCTACACCTTC.